One sample yielded the 32 T cell receptor beta chains listed below, sequenced in a study of control samples from healthy donors and cancer patients. Profiled with immunoSEQ multiplex PCR; TCRdb holds only in-frame clones, not every one. The profile shows 150,000 or so clones, about 90% of them singletons. The sequenced sample was blood. Receptors originate from a man aged 18 to 30 in good health.

The chain joins TRBV5-1 to TRBJ1-3, with a possible D match to TRBD1 (6 bases). Germline V gives CDR1 SGHRS, CDR2 YFSETQ. Between the trimmed V and J ends, which lost 4 bases and 5 bases, there was a span of 16 bases. The CDR3 is 15 amino acids. DNA for the CDR3: TGCGCCAGCAGCCCGGAGTGGACAGATAGAAACACCATATATTTT. Its protein product is CASSPEWTDRNTIYF.

The rearrangement links TRBV24-1 to TRBJ2-2; 7 positions agree with TRBD1. The CDR3 is 18 amino acids. Per germline, CDR1 KGHDR and CDR2 SFDVKD. The ends lost 2 bases at V and 6 bases at J; junction bases unmatched: 14. CDR3 sequence reads: CATSDSGPGTDISGELFF. DNA for the CDR3: TGTGCCACCAGTGATTCGGGGCCCGGGACAGACATTTCCGGGGAGCTGTTTTTT.

J is TRBJ2-7 and V is TRBV19; D not certain. The CDR3 is 13 residues long. V lost 5 bases and J lost 5, with 13 bases in between. Germline CDR1 is LNHDA and CDR2 is SQIVND (reference sequence). The CDR3 region has the DNA TGTGCCAGTAGTCCCGGGCGTCACCACGAGCAGTACTTC. It is translated as CASSPGRHHEQYF.

This clone was picked up a small number of times. The chain combines TRBV6-5 with TRBJ1-2; D is unresolved. The CDR3 loop spans 13 amino acids. V gave up 8 bases and J gave up 3 bases, with 13 bases separating them. Germline loops: CDR1 MNHEY, CDR2 SVGAGI. The CDR3 is CASATTPYYGYTF. CDR3 nucleotide sequence: TGTGCCAGCGCAACGACGCCCTACTATGGCTACACCTTC.

This chain links TRBV7-2 with TRBJ1-2, with D perhaps TRBD1 (5 bases). CDR3 length: 15 amino acids. Trimming took 4 bases from V and 0 from J, leaving 12 bases between them. In germline, CDR1 is SGHTA, CDR2 FQGNSA. The CDR3 DNA reads as TGTGCCAGCAGCTCGGGGCCCTGGACTAACTATGGCTACACCTTC. Encoded protein: CASSSGPWTNYGYTF. Using reference TRBV7-2 and TRBJ1-2 for the parts outside the CDR3, the full variable domain is GAGVSQSPSNKVTEKGKDVELRCDPISGHTALYWYRQSLGQGLEFLIYFQGNSAPDKSGLPSDRFSAERTGGSVSTLTIQRTQQEDSAVYLCASSSGPWTNYGYTFGSGTRLTVV.

The gene calls are TRBV4-1 and TRBJ2-5, with 9 nucleotides matching TRBD1. There are 15 residues in the CDR3. Germline trimming cut 4 bases from V and 5 bases from J; bases unmatched to any gene: 8. The germline V gene has CDR1 MGHRA and CDR2 YSYEKL. The CDR3 is CASSPWTGAEETQYF. The CDR3 DNA is TGCGCCAGCAGCCCTTGGACAGGGGCGGAGGAGACCCAGTACTTC.

The rearrangement links TRBV6-5 to TRBJ1-5; D unresolved. The length of the CDR3 is 14 residues. CDR1 is MNHEY and CDR2 is SVGAGI in the germline V gene. V lost 7 bases and J 2 bases, leaving 12 bases between the germline ends. CDR3 sequence: CASKNSRGNQPQHF. The CDR3 DNA reads TGTGCCAGCAAGAACAGTCGAGGCAATCAGCCCCAGCATTTT.

This chain uses TRBV10-3 with TRBJ1-1; D is perhaps TRBD1 (5 bases). The CDR3 covers 12 residues. V was cut by 6 bases and J by 7 bases, with 12 bases left in between. Germline V gene lookup returns CDR1 ENHRY and CDR2 SYGVKD. CDR3 in amino acids: CAIRDPGREAFF. CDR3 bases: TGTGCCATCAGGGACCCGGGACGTGAAGCTTTCTTT.

This clone appeared a few times. V is TRBV6-5 and J is TRBJ1-5; D unresolved. V lost 0 bases and J 3 bases, leaving 3 bases between the germline ends. Per germline, CDR1 MNHEY and CDR2 SVGAGI. The CDR3 covers 13 residues. The CDR3 spells CASSYSNNQPQHF. DNA of the CDR3: TGTGCCAGCAGTTACTCGAACAATCAGCCCCAGCATTTT.

The DNA for the CDR3 is TGCAGCGTTGAAGACACAGTGAGTCCGTACTATGGCTACACCTTC. Protein: CSVEDTVSPYYGYTF. The chain joins TRBV29-1 to TRBJ1-2, with no clear D. V shed 0 bases and J shed 3 bases, with 14 bases lying between them. The germline V gene has CDR1 SQVTM and CDR2 ANQGSEA. This CDR3 comprises 15 residues.

The chain is built from TRBV6-5 and TRBJ1-1, with D unclear. This CDR3 spans 13 amino acids. CDR1 is MNHEY, CDR2 SVGAGI, per germline. V lost 5 bases and J 4 bases, leaving 11 bases between the germline ends. This CDR3 is CASSRGRGTEAFF. CDR3 bases: TGTGCCAGCAGTAGAGGGCGGGGCACTGAAGCTTTCTTT.

CDR3 sequence: CASSYENRVDQPQHF. Here the CDR3 DNA reads TGTGCCAGCAGCTATGAAAACAGGGTCGATCAGCCCCAGCATTTT. The rearrangement links TRBV4-2 to TRBJ1-5, with D possibly TRBD1 on 6 matching bases. Germline V gives CDR1 LGHNA, CDR2 YNFKEQ. V was trimmed by 5 bases and J by 5 bases, leaving 16 bases between them. This CDR3 comprises 15 residues.

The rearrangement uses TRBV24-1 and TRBJ1-5; weak D call: TRBD1 (5 bases). The CDR3 consists of 14 residues. Germline CDR1 KGHDR, CDR2 SFDVKD. V lost 1 base to trimming and J lost 7 bases, with 10 bases between them. The DNA of the CDR3 is TGTGCCACCAGTGATTTCACGGGGCTCCAGCCCCAGCATTTT. Its translation: CATSDFTGLQPQHF.

This chain uses TRBV2 with TRBJ2-1; 8 bases align to TRBD1. The CDR3 consists of 13 residues. Looked up from germline, CDR1 is SNHLY and CDR2 is FYNNEI. Losses at the gene ends were 4 bases for V and 7 bases for J; bases not matched to a gene: 3. This CDR3 reads CASSGDRRNEQFF. CDR3 in DNA: TGTGCCAGCAGTGGGGACAGGAGGAATGAGCAGTTCTTC.

The CDR3 DNA sequence: TGTGCCAGCAGTTTATCGGGGGCCGAGCAGTACTTC. Translating gives CASSLSGAEQYF. The rearrangement links TRBV28 to TRBJ2-7, with D possibly called TRBD1 or TRBD2 (6 bases each). CDR1 and CDR2 from the germline V gene are MDHEN and SYDVKM. Between the trimmed V and J ends, which lost 1 base and 6 bases, there was a span of 7 bases. This CDR3 has 12 amino acids.

V and J are TRBV6-1 and TRBJ2-1; 8 bases agree with TRBD2. Germline V lookup: CDR1 MNHNS, CDR2 SASEGT. This CDR3 region has 15 residues. Unmatched junction bases numbered 0, after V lost 0 bases and J lost 2 bases. CDR3 coding DNA: TGTGCCAGCAGTGAAGCTAGCGGGGCCTACAATGAGCAGTTCTTC. This codes for CASSEASGAYNEQFF.

This chain uses TRBV24-1 with TRBJ2-2, with 10 bases fitting TRBD1. Germline lookup yields CDR1 KGHDR and CDR2 SFDVKD. Trimming at V came to 3 bases and at J to 4 bases, leaving 4 bases not matched to a gene. The CDR3 runs to 16 residues. CDR3 residues: CATSDRTGGSTGELFF. CDR3 DNA: TGTGCCACCAGTGATCGGACAGGGGGGAGCACCGGGGAGCTGTTTTTT.

V usage is TRBV29-1 and J usage is TRBJ1-2; unclear D gene. CDR3 size: 12 residues. Trimming shortened V by 2 bases and J by 4 bases, and 8 bases separated the two germline ends. Germline loops: CDR1 SQVTM, CDR2 ANQGSEA. The CDR3 spells CSVERTVYGYTF. The CDR3 nucleotides are TGCAGCGTTGAACGGACCGTCTATGGCTACACCTTC. The whole variable domain, remainder taken from reference TRBV29-1 and TRBJ1-2, is SAVISQKPSRDICQRGTSLTIQCQVDSQVTMMFWYRQQPGQSLTLIATANQGSEATYESGFVIDKFPISRPNLTFSTLTVSNMSPEDSSIYLCSVERTVYGYTFGSGTRLTVV.

V and J are TRBV5-1 and TRBJ1-2, with D uncertain. The CDR3 consists of 14 residues. From germline, CDR1 is SGHRS and CDR2 YFSETQ. The V end was cut by 0 bases, the J end by 4 bases, with 10 bases between. CDR3 sequence (DNA): TGCGCCAGCAGCTTGGGCCAGGCAATCTATGGCTACACCTTC. Translation: CASSLGQAIYGYTF.

The genes are TRBV5-1 and TRBJ2-7; D gene ambiguous. The CDR3 has 13 amino acids. Germline values: CDR1 SGHRS, CDR2 YFSETQ. V shed 4 bases and J shed 0 bases, with 8 bases lying between them. CDR3 sequence: CASSGTTSYEQYF. CDR3 DNA sequence: TGCGCCAGCAGCGGTACTACCTCCTACGAGCAGTACTTC.

This clone was recorded once. V gene TRBV5-1 combines with J gene TRBJ2-7; a possible D gene is TRBD2 (6 bases). V was shortened by 1 base and J by 5 bases, with 13 bases between the two germline ends. The CDR3 is 14 residues long. Germline assignment: CDR1 SGHRS and CDR2 YFSETQ. CDR3 in amino acids: CASSLMAGRDEQYF. CDR3 DNA sequence: TGCGCCAGCAGCTTGATGGCGGGGCGGGACGAGCAGTACTTC.

The genes are TRBV4-2 and TRBJ1-4; TRBD1 matches 11 bases. J lost 8 bases, V lost 1 base, and 9 bases had no gene match. Germline assignment: CDR1 LGHNA and CDR2 YNFKEQ. The CDR3 runs to 17 residues. The CDR3: CASSQGARGQGGEKLFF. The CDR3 coding sequence is TGTGCCAGCAGCCAAGGGGCCCGGGGACAGGGGGGAGAAAAACTGTTTTTT.

This chain connects TRBV11-2 to TRBJ2-3; D might be TRBD2 (5 bases). The CDR3 covers 15 residues. Germline CDR1 reads SGHAT; CDR2 reads FQNNGV. V was pared by 5 bases and J by 6 bases, with 18 bases between. CDR3 protein: CASSPPAPRRDTQYF. CDR3 nucleotide sequence: TGTGCCAGCAGCCCCCCGGCCCCGAGGAGGGATACGCAGTATTTT. The whole variable domain, remainder taken from reference TRBV11-2 and TRBJ2-3, is EAGVAQSPRYKIIEKRQSVAFWCNPISGHATLYWYQQILGQGPKLLIQFQNNGVVDDSQLPKDRFSAERLKGVDSTLKIQPAKLEDSAVYLCASSPPAPRRDTQYFGPGTRLTVL.

The chain combines TRBV4-1 with TRBJ1-5; no clear D. Germline assignment: CDR1 MGHRA and CDR2 YSYEKL. This CDR3 contains 14 residues. V was trimmed by 0 bases and J by 1 base, leaving 4 bases between them. DNA for the CDR3: TGCGCCAGCAGCCAAGACCAAAGCAATCAGCCCCAGCATTTT. It specifies CASSQDQSNQPQHF.

The rearrangement links TRBV3-1 (or the pseudogene TRBV3-2) to TRBJ1-2, with D possibly matching TRBD1 (5 bases). Per germline, CDR1 LGHDT and CDR2 YNNKEL (reference sequence). The germline V and J ends were trimmed by 4 bases and 7 bases, with 16 bases remaining between them. The CDR3 has 14 amino acids. CDR3 in amino acids: CASSPNGGSGGYTF. CDR3 coding DNA: TGTGCCAGCAGCCCGAACGGGGGGTCAGGTGGCTACACCTTC.

This chain connects TRBV19 to TRBJ1-5; unclear D gene. Germline assignment: CDR1 LNHDA and CDR2 SQIVND (reference sequence). This CDR3 comprises 14 residues. V lost 3 bases to trimming and J lost 4 bases, with 10 bases between them. CDR3 in amino acids: CASSMKQWNQPQHF. The CDR3 bases are TGTGCCAGTAGTATGAAACAGTGGAATCAGCCCCAGCATTTT.

The V gene is TRBV7-2, the J gene TRBJ2-4; D may be TRBD2 (5 bases). V gave up 5 bases and J gave up 6 bases, with 11 bases separating them. This CDR3 is built from 13 residues. Germline CDR1 is SGHTA and CDR2 is FQGNSA. The CDR3 DNA reads TGTGCCAGCAGCCCGGGGAGCTTAAACATTCAGTACTTC. Translating it yields CASSPGSLNIQYF.

The chain has TRBV18 and TRBJ1-1; D possibly corresponds to TRBD1 (6 bases). Germline V gives CDR1 KGHSH, CDR2 LQKENI. V dropped 5 bases and J dropped 1 base, with 11 bases sitting between them. The length of the CDR3 is 14 residues. CDR3 bases: TGTGCCAGCTCAGAACAGGGTAAGAACACTGAAGCTTTCTTT. This encodes CASSEQGKNTEAFF.

CDR3 residues: CASSISGPSYEQYF. The CDR3 nucleotides are TGTGCCAGCTCAATAAGCGGGCCGTCCTACGAGCAGTACTTC. The V and J genes are TRBV6-5 and TRBJ2-7; possible D gene TRBD2, 6 bases. Germline CDR1 reads MNHEY; CDR2 reads SVGAGI. The CDR3 runs 14 residues. V was shortened by 8 bases and J by 1 base, with 15 bases between the two germline ends.

The chain has TRBV6-5 and TRBJ2-3, with D unclear. The V and J ends lost 9 bases and 1 base respectively, with 11 bases between them. The CDR3 spans 13 residues. Germline V gene lookup returns CDR1 MNHEY and CDR2 SVGAGI. The CDR3 DNA reads TGTGCCAGTTCCCCAAAGGGCACAGATACGCAGTATTTT. It codes for CASSPKGTDTQYF.

V gene TRBV6-1 combines with J gene TRBJ1-2; D unclear. The CDR3 is 14 amino acids. Germline lookup yields CDR1 MNHNS and CDR2 SASEGT. Trimming left V 1 base short and J 6 bases short, with 12 bases between. CDR3 coding DNA: TGTGCCAGCAGTGAAGTAATTGGAAGGAATGGCTACACCTTC. This sequence encodes CASSEVIGRNGYTF.

This rearrangement joins TRBV7-3 to TRBJ2-3, with TRBD2 matching 8 bases. V was clipped by 5 bases and J by 1 base; unmatched bases: 8. The CDR3 covers 16 residues. Germline CDR1 and CDR2: SGHTA and FQGTGA. In DNA, the CDR3 is TGTGCCAGCAGCCGAGATTCGACTAGCGGCACAGATACGCAGTATTTT. Translation: CASSRDSTSGTDTQYF.